This TCR beta chain was identified in a study of blood T cell repertoires in COVID-19. Background on the study: COVID-19 samples, acute and convalescent, were from the United States, Italy and Spain. Nucleic acid was either cDNA or gDNA, and it came from T cells, B-cell-depleted T cells, or PBMCs.

The CDR3 spans 14 residues. Germline V gene data show CDR1 as MNHEY and CDR2 as SVGAGI. The V gene lost 6 bases and the J gene lost 0 bases, with 12 bases spanning the gap. Using immunoSEQ multiplex PCR, the repertoire was profiled, and TCRdb retains in-frame clones only, with some absent. In the table there are about 95,000 clones, about 90% of which are singletons. In its sample, this clone was seen once. Material: peripheral blood. This clonotype was sampled from a human donor in a cohort sampled during active COVID-19. This chain uses TRBV6-5 with TRBJ2-7, with D possibly matching TRBD2 (5 bases). CDR3 DNA sequence: TGTGCCAGCAGGGCGGGTACGTACTCCTACGAGCAGTACTTC. It specifies CASRAGTYSYEQYF.